This TCR beta chain was identified during a study of T cell responses to AZD1222 COVID-19 vaccine. General observations from the study: Spike-specific TCR breadth and depth went up after people got two AZD1222 doses. Recipients of AZD1222 seropositive at baseline numbered only 6 or 7.

Data came from immunoSEQ multiplex PCR; TCRdb stores just in-frame clones and leaves some out. The data show around 150,000 clones, 90% to 95% seen once. This clone is a singleton in its sample. Its antigen is undetermined. Germline values: CDR1 KGHSH, CDR2 LQKENI. The CDR3 loop spans 14 amino acids. V lost 4 bases and J 1 base, leaving 10 bases between the germline ends. Specimen: peripheral blood, collected 28 days after the second AZD1222 dose. The receptor was derived from an adult who received the AZD1222 COVID-19 vaccine. The V gene is TRBV18, the J gene TRBJ1-1; D gene unclear. The CDR3 coding sequence is TGTGCCAGCTCACAAGGCTGGGAGAACACTGAAGCTTTCTTT. It translates to CASSQGWENTEAFF.